This T cell receptor beta chain was identified in a study of metastatic and nonmetastatic thyroid tumors. For the study at large: Thyroid patients, malignant and benign, had repertoires compared across blood and tumor or nodule tissue. Study observations and caveats: As reported, TCR beta diversity in blood and tumor was significantly higher in malignant thyroid tumors than in benign nodules.

Per the original methods: The authors used CDR3 differences across clinicopathological groups to build a distant-metastasis classifier for papillary thyroid cancer. Using MiXCR, TCRdb reanalyzed the PCR reads. The authors' filters were not applied to this entry. The profile shows about 7,900 clones, about 26% of them singletons. The CDR3 has 17 residues. The V gene's germline CDR1 is PRHDT and CDR2 FYEKMQ (reference sequence). V lost 4 bases and J 7 bases, leaving 22 bases between the germline ends. Among the patients, none had received any treatment before thyroid surgery. This clone is medium-sized (0.01 to 0.1%) within its sample. Its antigen is as yet unknown.

V is TRBV13 and J is TRBJ1-4; possible D gene TRBD1, 5 bases. Material: adjacent normal tissue. The clonotype originates from a female donor with papillary thyroid cancer or a benign thyroid nodule (not recorded which). Some clones in this sample may be carry-over from other donors' samples. CDR3 region: CASSSLSRRGVGEKLFF. For the CDR3, the DNA is TGTGCCAGCAGCTCGCTTTCCCGACGGGGGGTAGGTGAAAAACTGTTTTTT. Variable domain in full (rest from reference TRBV13 and TRBJ1-4): AAGVIQSPRHLIKEKRETATLKCYPIPRHDTVYWYQQGPGQDPQFLISFYEKMQSDKGSIPDRFSAQQFSDYHSELNMSSLELGDSALYFCASSSLSRRGVGEKLFFGSGTQLSVL.